This TCR beta chain was recovered during a study of cytotoxic CD8 clonotypes in ibrutinib-treated CLL. General observations from the study: At progression, clonality fell back toward baseline after rising at ibrutinib response.

In the case of this clone: Its cognate antigen is unknown.

Sequencing was performed with immunoSEQ multiplex PCR; in TCRdb, only in-frame clones are kept and a portion is missing. This table holds some 46,000 clones, about 70% found once. The TCR originated in a human donor with chronic lymphocytic leukemia. The input for sequencing was PBMCs, taken after 12 months of ibrutinib treatment.

The CDR3, as DNA: TGTGCCGAGCTGGTCGACGAGCAGTACTTC. Its translation: CAELVDEQYF. The chain has TRBV6-5 and TRBJ2-7; D is undetermined. V was pared by 11 bases and J by 5 bases, with 10 bases between. The CDR3 covers 10 residues. Germline V gives CDR1 MNHEY, CDR2 SVGAGI.